This is a list of T cell receptor beta chains from one sample in a study of early T cells in non-severe SARS-CoV-2 infection. Each CDR3 protein is one row after TCRdb ran MiXCR on the 5' RACE reads. The sample consists of 70,000 or so distinct CDR3 sequences, around 13% of them appearing once. Sequences were obtained from whole blood. The receptors here all came from an adult who was a healthcare worker with PCR-confirmed SARS-CoV-2 infection or an uninfected control (not recorded which). Each CDR3 is given with its conserved first and last residue. The D gene is left open where the match is weak. Clone size is stated in some rows and not others, as once, few, many or a class when expanded.

D gene: -; J gene: TRBJ2-7; clone size: few; V gene: TRBV3-1; CDR3 protein: CASSQGGGQGEQYF; CDR3 DNA: TGTGCCAGCAGCCAAGGCGGGGGCCAGGGCGAGCAGTACTTC
D gene: -; J gene: TRBJ1-1; clone size: many; V gene: TRBV20-1; CDR3 protein: CSAKGFTEAFF; CDR3 DNA: TGCAGTGCTAAAGGTTTCACTGAAGCTTTCTTT
D gene: -; J gene: TRBJ2-3; clone size: many; V gene: TRBV20-1; CDR3 protein: CSARGLRGDTDTQYF; CDR3 DNA: TGCAGTGCTAGGGGCCTTAGGGGGGACACAGATACGCAGTATTTT
D gene: -; J gene: TRBJ2-7; clone size: many; V gene: TRBV11-2; CDR3 protein: CASSSEPWGRLLEQYF; CDR3 DNA: TGTGCCAGCAGCTCCGAGCCGTGGGGACGCCTTTTGGAGCAGTACTTC
D gene: -; J gene: TRBJ2-1; clone size: many; V gene: TRBV29-1; CDR3 protein: CSLSGRLYNEQFF; CDR3 DNA: TGCAGCTTATCGGGACGTCTCTACAATGAGCAGTTCTTC
D gene: -; J gene: TRBJ2-3; clone size: many; V gene: TRBV10-2; CDR3 protein: CASRSVLGIADTQYF; CDR3 DNA: TGCGCCAGCCGTTCCGTCCTAGGGATCGCAGATACGCAGTATTTT
D gene: TRBD1; J gene: TRBJ2-1; clone size: many; V gene: TRBV11-2; CDR3 protein: CASSLGTGTGGYNEQFF; CDR3 DNA: TGTGCCAGCAGCTTAGGAACCGGGACAGGGGGTTACAATGAGCAGTTCTTC
D gene: -; J gene: TRBJ2-7; clone size: many; V gene: TRBV20-1; CDR3 protein: CSASSEGPYEQYF; CDR3 DNA: TGCAGTGCCAGCAGCGAGGGACCCTACGAGCAGTACTTC
D gene: TRBD2; J gene: TRBJ2-6; clone size: many; V gene: TRBV28; CDR3 protein: CASRPRGDGGANVLTF; CDR3 DNA: TGTGCCAGCAGGCCTCGGGGGGATGGTGGGGCCAACGTCCTGACTTTC
D gene: -; J gene: TRBJ2-5; clone size: many; V gene: TRBV28; CDR3 protein: CASSLRLGTETQYF; CDR3 DNA: TGTGCCAGCAGTCTTCGACTAGGGACAGAGACCCAGTACTTC
D gene: -; J gene: TRBJ1-1; clone size: many; V gene: TRBV7-9; CDR3 protein: CASRPGPGGGAFF; CDR3 DNA: TGTGCCAGCAGACCCGGGCCGGGCGGCGGGGCTTTCTTT
D gene: TRBD2; J gene: TRBJ2-5; clone size: many; V gene: TRBV12-3/TRBV12-4; CDR3 protein: CASSLAGKETQYF; CDR3 DNA: TGTGCCAGCAGTCTAGCGGGGAAAGAGACCCAGTACTTC
D gene: -; J gene: TRBJ1-1; clone size: many; V gene: TRBV10-2; CDR3 protein: CASRFRGARTEAFF; CDR3 DNA: TGCGCCAGCAGATTTCGAGGGGCGAGGACTGAAGCTTTCTTT
D gene: -; J gene: TRBJ1-1; clone size: many; V gene: TRBV12-5; CDR3 protein: CASGWGDTEAFF; CDR3 DNA: TGTGCTAGTGGCTGGGGGGACACTGAAGCTTTCTTT
D gene: -; J gene: TRBJ1-2; clone size: -; V gene: TRBV4-2; CDR3 protein: CASSQDRAGDNYGYTF; CDR3 DNA: TGTGCCAGCAGCCAAGATCGGGCAGGGGATAACTATGGCTACACCTTC
D gene: -; J gene: TRBJ2-1; clone size: many; V gene: TRBV7-9; CDR3 protein: CASSPSRGRSYNEQFF; CDR3 DNA: TGTGCCAGCAGCCCCTCACGAGGCCGGTCCTACAATGAGCAGTTCTTC
D gene: TRBD2; J gene: TRBJ2-1; clone size: many; V gene: TRBV28; CDR3 protein: CASSSVPGTSGSNEQFF; CDR3 DNA: TGTGCCAGCAGTTCCGTCCCCGGGACTAGCGGGAGTAATGAGCAGTTCTTC
D gene: -; J gene: TRBJ2-4; clone size: once; V gene: TRBV30; CDR3 protein: CARRKRAAGDKNIRYF; CDR3 DNA: TGTGCCCGGAGAAAAAGAGCAGCAGGAGACAAAAACATTCGGTACTTC
D gene: -; J gene: TRBJ1-4; clone size: many; V gene: TRBV18; CDR3 protein: CASSPGGASNEKLFF; CDR3 DNA: TGTGCCAGCTCACCAGGAGGGGCGTCTAATGAAAAACTGTTTTTT
D gene: -; J gene: TRBJ2-1; clone size: -; V gene: TRBV29-1; CDR3 protein: CSVGPLLGNEQFF; CDR3 DNA: TGCAGCGTTGGGCCTTTGCTCGGCAATGAGCAGTTCTTC
D gene: TRBD1; J gene: TRBJ2-5; clone size: -; V gene: TRBV6-6; CDR3 protein: CASSYSGDRDETQYF; CDR3 DNA: TGTGCCAGCAGTTACTCCGGGGACAGGGACGAGACCCAGTACTTC
D gene: -; J gene: TRBJ1-1; clone size: many; V gene: TRBV7-9; CDR3 protein: CASSLALGASAEAFF; CDR3 DNA: TGTGCCAGCAGCTTAGCGTTGGGGGCGTCCGCTGAAGCTTTCTTT
D gene: -; J gene: TRBJ1-2; clone size: many; V gene: TRBV10-2; CDR3 protein: CASRTVNYGYTF; CDR3 DNA: TGCGCCAGCAGAACGGTTAACTATGGCTACACCTTC
D gene: -; J gene: TRBJ2-5; clone size: -; V gene: TRBV11-2; CDR3 protein: CASSLYQTQYF; CDR3 DNA: TGTGCCAGCAGCTTATATCAGACCCAGTACTTC
D gene: TRBD2; J gene: TRBJ2-2; clone size: many; V gene: TRBV7-2; CDR3 protein: CASSLAGLITGELFF; CDR3 DNA: TGTGCCAGCAGCTTAGCGGGACTAATCACCGGGGAGCTGTTTTTT
D gene: TRBD1; J gene: TRBJ2-7; clone size: many; V gene: TRBV5-1; CDR3 protein: CASSLAPGTGYEQYF; CDR3 DNA: TGCGCCAGCAGCTTGGCCCCCGGGACAGGGTACGAGCAGTACTTC
D gene: -; J gene: TRBJ2-7; clone size: many; V gene: TRBV20-1; CDR3 protein: CSAIGTHSYEQYF; CDR3 DNA: TGCAGTGCGATCGGGACTCATTCCTACGAGCAGTACTTC
D gene: -; J gene: TRBJ2-7; clone size: few; V gene: TRBV29-1; CDR3 protein: CSVANRESSYEQYF; CDR3 DNA: TGCAGCGTTGCCAACAGGGAAAGCTCCTACGAGCAGTACTTC
D gene: TRBD2; J gene: TRBJ2-3; clone size: -; V gene: TRBV9; CDR3 protein: CASSGRDYTDTQYF; CDR3 DNA: TGTGCCAGCAGCGGAAGGGACTACACAGATACGCAGTATTTT
D gene: -; J gene: TRBJ2-5; clone size: many; V gene: TRBV7-6; CDR3 protein: CASSLVVRSGTQYF; CDR3 DNA: TGTGCCAGCAGCTTAGTCGTGAGATCCGGGACCCAGTACTTC
D gene: TRBD2; J gene: TRBJ2-1; clone size: many; V gene: TRBV20-1; CDR3 protein: CSAPYSGRAHNEQFF; CDR3 DNA: TGCAGTGCACCCTATAGCGGGAGGGCCCACAATGAGCAGTTCTTC
D gene: -; J gene: TRBJ1-5; clone size: many; V gene: TRBV20-1; CDR3 protein: CSARGRDNQPQHF; CDR3 DNA: TGCAGTGCTAGAGGACGGGACAATCAGCCCCAGCATTTT
D gene: -; J gene: TRBJ2-7; clone size: -; V gene: TRBV10-2; CDR3 protein: CASSMSAPSYEQYF; CDR3 DNA: TGCGCCAGCAGTATGTCTGCCCCCTCCTACGAGCAGTACTTC
D gene: -; J gene: TRBJ2-2; clone size: many; V gene: TRBV3-1; CDR3 protein: CASSQDRTNTGELFF; CDR3 DNA: TGTGCCAGCAGCCAGGACAGAACGAACACCGGGGAGCTGTTTTTT
D gene: TRBD1; J gene: TRBJ2-5; clone size: few; V gene: TRBV6-1; CDR3 protein: CASSQDRVAETQYF; CDR3 DNA: TGTGCCAGCAGCCAGGACAGGGTCGCAGAGACCCAGTACTTC
D gene: -; J gene: TRBJ1-2; clone size: -; V gene: TRBV6-1; CDR3 protein: CASAAGHYYGYTF; CDR3 DNA: TGTGCCAGCGCCGCCGGACATTACTATGGCTACACCTTC
D gene: TRBD2; J gene: TRBJ2-1; clone size: many; V gene: TRBV29-1; CDR3 protein: CSGGTSAEAYNEQFF; CDR3 DNA: TGCAGCGGTGGGACTAGCGCTGAGGCCTACAATGAGCAGTTCTTC